A single TCR beta chain is shown here with its context. The entry originates in a study of T cell changes during pregnancy in multiple sclerosis. TCRdb's table, derived via immunoSEQ multiplex PCR, lists solely in-frame clones and lacks some. In the table there are 98,000 or so clones, approximately 95% of which are singletons. The CDR3 is 14 amino acids. The V gene's germline CDR1 is SGHTA and CDR2 FQGNSA. V and J are TRBV7-2 and TRBJ2-5; 10 bases are a match to TRBD1. The J call may be mistaken, given a closer DNA end match to TRBJ2-7. The input for sequencing was peripheral blood, taken after pregnancy. The receptor was derived from a female donor with multiple sclerosis, enrolled in a pregnancy study. CDR3 sequence (DNA): TGTGCCAGCAGCTGGGACAGGGGCGAATACGAGCAGTACTTC. Its protein is CASSWDRGEYEQYF.